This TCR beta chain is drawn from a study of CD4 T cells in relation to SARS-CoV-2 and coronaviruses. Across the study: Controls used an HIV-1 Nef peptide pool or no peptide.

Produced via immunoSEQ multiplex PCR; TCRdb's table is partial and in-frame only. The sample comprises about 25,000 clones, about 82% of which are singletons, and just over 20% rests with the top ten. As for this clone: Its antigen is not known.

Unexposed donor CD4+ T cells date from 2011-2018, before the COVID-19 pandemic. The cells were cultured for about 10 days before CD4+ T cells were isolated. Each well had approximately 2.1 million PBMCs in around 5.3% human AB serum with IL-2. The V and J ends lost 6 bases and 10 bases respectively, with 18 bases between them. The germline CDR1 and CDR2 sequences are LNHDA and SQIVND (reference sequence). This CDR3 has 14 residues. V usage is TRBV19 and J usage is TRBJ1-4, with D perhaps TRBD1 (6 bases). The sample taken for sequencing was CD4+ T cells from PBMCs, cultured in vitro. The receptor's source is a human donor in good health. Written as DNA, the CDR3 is TGTGCCAGTAGACCCCCAGGGGATCGGGGAAAACTGTTTTTT. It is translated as CASRPPGDRGKLFF.